The next 14 T cell receptor beta chains were all read from a single sample in a study of blood T cell repertoires in COVID-19. TCRdb's table, derived via immunoSEQ multiplex PCR, lists solely in-frame clones and lacks some. The sample consists of about 190,000 clones, around nine tenths of them appearing once. Sequencing used peripheral blood. The receptors here all came from a man aged 40-49 years with active or convalescent COVID-19.

The rearrangement links TRBV30 to TRBJ1-1, with 11 bases aligning to TRBD1. From germline, CDR1 is GTSNPN and CDR2 SVGIG (reference sequence). CDR3 size: 12 residues. Trimming at V came to 6 bases and at J to 7 bases, leaving 4 bases not matched to a gene. Written as DNA, the CDR3 is TGTGCCTGTTCGGACAGGGGGCGTGAAGCTTTCTTT. Translated: CACSDRGREAFF.

The chain is built from TRBV28 and TRBJ1-5; 8 bases line up with TRBD1. Trimming cost V 6 bases and J 6 bases; bases outside gene matches: 16. CDR1 is MDHEN and CDR2 is SYDVKM in the germline V gene. This CDR3 has 17 residues. Here the CDR3 reads CASSSITLGQGGQPQHF. The CDR3 DNA reads as TGTGCCAGCAGCTCAATAACTTTAGGACAGGGAGGTCAGCCCCAGCATTTT.

The V call is TRBV19, the J call TRBJ1-6, with D possibly matching TRBD1 (6 bases). This CDR3 is built from 14 residues. Trimming removed 10 bases at V and 7 bases at J, with 17 bases between. Germline V CDR1 and CDR2: LNHDA, SQIVND (reference sequence). This CDR3 reads CATGDAGVNSPLHF. The CDR3 nucleotides are TGTGCCACCGGGGATGCAGGGGTAAATTCACCCCTCCACTTT.

The CDR3: CASSDEGYGYTF. The CDR3 DNA follows: TGTGCCAGCAGTGACGAGGGTTACGGCTACACCTTC. V is TRBV2 and J is TRBJ1-2; D gene uncertain. The CDR3 has 12 residues. The V and J ends lost 3 bases and 8 bases respectively, with 10 bases between them. CDR1 SNHLY and CDR2 FYNNEI come from the germline V gene.

V is TRBV5-1 and J is TRBJ1-1, with 9 nucleotides matching TRBD1. Looked up from germline, CDR1 is SGHRS and CDR2 is YFSETQ. This CDR3 is built from 16 residues. The V and J ends lost 2 bases and 0 bases, in that order; junction bases with no gene match: 5. The CDR3 sequence: CASSLQGAGMNTEAFF. The CDR3 bases are TGCGCCAGCAGCTTACAGGGGGCTGGGATGAACACTGAAGCTTTCTTT.

The chain joins TRBV3-1 (or the pseudogene TRBV3-2) to TRBJ1-1; TRBD1 matches 9 bases. The V and J ends lost 4 bases and 2 bases, in that order; junction bases with no gene match: 5. In germline, CDR1 is LGHDT, CDR2 YNNKEL (reference sequence). The CDR3 runs 15 residues. The CDR3 sequence: CASSRGTGPNTEAFF. The CDR3 DNA follows: TGTGCCAGCAGCCGCGGGACAGGGCCCAACACTGAAGCTTTCTTT.

This sequence joins TRBV2 and TRBJ1-1; D gene uncertain. Trimming cost V 2 bases and J 2 bases, with 15 bases left between them. The CDR3 covers 16 residues. CDR1 SNHLY and CDR2 FYNNEI come from the germline V gene. The CDR3 is CASSESGLLVNTEAFF. The CDR3 nucleotides are TGTGCCAGCAGTGAATCGGGTTTGTTAGTAAACACTGAAGCTTTCTTT.

This clone has just one count. The chain is built from TRBV4-3 and TRBJ1-1, with TRBD1 matching over 8 bases. The CDR3 contains 17 residues. The germline gives CDR1 LGHNA, CDR2 YSLEER. V was pared by 0 bases and J by 1 base, with 7 bases of the junction left unmatched. The CDR3 DNA is TGCGCCAGCAGCCAAGATCTGTCAGGACAGGGGAACACTGAAGCTTTCTTT. This gives the protein CASSQDLSGQGNTEAFF.

In nucleotides, the CDR3 is TGTGCCAGCAGTAATATCGGGACAGGCCTCGATGAGCAGTTCTTC. This gives the protein CASSNIGTGLDEQFF. The V and J genes are TRBV27 and TRBJ2-1; TRBD1 aligns across 8 bases. The CDR3 loop spans 15 amino acids. V gave up 5 bases and J gave up 8 bases; unmatched junction bases: 11. Germline CDR1 is MNHEY and CDR2 is SMNVEV (reference sequence).

V usage is TRBV19 and J usage is TRBJ1-3; TRBD1 agrees at 10 bases. V shed 6 bases, J shed 2 bases, and the junction held 4 bases outside the gene matches. Germline assignment: CDR1 LNHDA and CDR2 SQIVND (reference sequence). CDR3 length: 15 residues. The CDR3 DNA follows: TGTGCCAGTAGCTCAGGACAGGGGGCTGGAAACACCATATATTTT. This codes for CASSSGQGAGNTIYF.

The rearrangement uses TRBV7-6 and TRBJ2-1, with D possibly matching TRBD2 (5 bases). With 1 base removed from V and 8 bases from J, the gap between germline ends came to 9 bases. CDR1 and CDR2 from the germline V gene are SGHVS and FNYEAQ. This CDR3 region has 13 residues. CDR3 sequence reads: CASSLVRGDEQFF. CDR3 sequence (DNA): TGTGCCAGCAGCTTAGTTCGGGGAGATGAGCAGTTCTTC.

The CDR3 loop is CASSYEAGTNYGYTF. The CDR3 nucleotides are TGTGCCAGCAGTTATGAGGCAGGGACTAACTATGGCTACACCTTC. This chain joins TRBV6-5 and TRBJ1-2; D may be TRBD1 (5 bases). From germline, CDR1 is MNHEY and CDR2 SVGAGI. CDR3 length equals 15 residues. V lost 3 bases to trimming and J lost 0 bases, with 11 bases between them.

The V call is TRBV6-5, the J call TRBJ1-1; 7 nucleotides match TRBD1. The J segment lost 1 base and the V segment lost 6 bases, leaving 8 bases of the junction unmatched. From germline, CDR1 is MNHEY and CDR2 SVGAGI. CDR3 length: 15 residues. The DNA of the CDR3 is TGTGCCAGCAGACCGGAGACAGGGACGAACACTGAAGCTTTCTTT. This sequence encodes CASRPETGTNTEAFF.

V is TRBV2 and J is TRBJ2-7; TRBD2 matches 9 bases. The junction had 10 bases not matched to a gene; V was cut back by 5 bases and J by 2 bases. This CDR3 contains 16 residues. CDR1 SNHLY and CDR2 FYNNEI come from the germline V gene. In nucleotides, the CDR3 is TGTGCCAGCAGTCGACCCCCGACTAGCGGTGCCTACGAGCAGTACTTC. Amino acid sequence: CASSRPPTSGAYEQYF.